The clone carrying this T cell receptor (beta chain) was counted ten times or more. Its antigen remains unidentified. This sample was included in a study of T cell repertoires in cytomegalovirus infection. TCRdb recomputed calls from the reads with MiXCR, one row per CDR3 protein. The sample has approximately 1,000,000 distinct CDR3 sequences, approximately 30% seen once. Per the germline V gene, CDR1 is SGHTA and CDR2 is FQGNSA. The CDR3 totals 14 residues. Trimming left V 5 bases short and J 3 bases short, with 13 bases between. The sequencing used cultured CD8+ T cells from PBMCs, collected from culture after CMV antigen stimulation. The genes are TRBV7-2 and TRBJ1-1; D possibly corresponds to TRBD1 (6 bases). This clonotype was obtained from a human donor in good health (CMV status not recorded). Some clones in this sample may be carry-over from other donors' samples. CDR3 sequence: CASSQQGFDTEAFF. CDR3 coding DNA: TGTGCCAGCAGCCAACAGGGATTCGACACTGAAGCTTTCTTT.